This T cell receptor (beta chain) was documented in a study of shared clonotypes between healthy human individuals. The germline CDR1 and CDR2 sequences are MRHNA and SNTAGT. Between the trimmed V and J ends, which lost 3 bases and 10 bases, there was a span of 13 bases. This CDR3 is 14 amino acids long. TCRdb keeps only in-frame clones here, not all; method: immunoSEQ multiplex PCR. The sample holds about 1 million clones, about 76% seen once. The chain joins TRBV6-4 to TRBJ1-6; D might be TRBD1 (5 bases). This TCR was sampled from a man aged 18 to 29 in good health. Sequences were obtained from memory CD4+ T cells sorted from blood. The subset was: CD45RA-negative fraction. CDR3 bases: TGTGCCAGCAGTGAAGGGAGTAAGGGGTCACCCCTCCACTTT. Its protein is CASSEGSKGSPLHF.